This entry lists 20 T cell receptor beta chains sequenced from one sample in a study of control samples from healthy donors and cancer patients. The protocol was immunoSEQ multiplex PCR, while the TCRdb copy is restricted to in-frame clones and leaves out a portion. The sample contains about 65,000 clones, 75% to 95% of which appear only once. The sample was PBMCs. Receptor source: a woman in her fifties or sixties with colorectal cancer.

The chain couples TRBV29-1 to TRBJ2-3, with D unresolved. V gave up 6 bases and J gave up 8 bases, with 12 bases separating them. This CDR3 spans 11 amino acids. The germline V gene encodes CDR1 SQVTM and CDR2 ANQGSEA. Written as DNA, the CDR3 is TGCAGCGTCCAGGTCTCCGGTACGCAGTATTTT. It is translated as CSVQVSGTQYF.

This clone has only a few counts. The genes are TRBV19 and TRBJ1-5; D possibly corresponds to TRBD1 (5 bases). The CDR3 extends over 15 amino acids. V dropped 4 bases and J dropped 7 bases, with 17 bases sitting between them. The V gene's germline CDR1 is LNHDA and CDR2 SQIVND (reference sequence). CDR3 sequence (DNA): TGTGCCAGTAGTAAACCCGGCAGGGTGGCACAGCCCCAGCATTTT. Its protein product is CASSKPGRVAQPQHF.

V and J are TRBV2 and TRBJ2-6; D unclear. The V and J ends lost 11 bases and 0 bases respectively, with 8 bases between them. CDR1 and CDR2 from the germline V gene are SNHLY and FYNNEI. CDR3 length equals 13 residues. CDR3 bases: TGTGCCCAAGGACGCTCTGGGGCCAACGTCCTGACTTTC. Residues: CAQGRSGANVLTF.

CDR3 sequence reads: CASSGGGGETEAFF. CDR3 coding DNA: TGCGCCAGCAGCGGGGGTGGAGGAGAAACTGAAGCTTTCTTT. This rearrangement joins TRBV5-1 to TRBJ1-1; tentatively, D is TRBD1 (5 bases). The germline V and J ends were trimmed by 4 bases and 5 bases, with 15 bases remaining between them. The germline V gene encodes CDR1 SGHRS and CDR2 YFSETQ. The CDR3 has 14 residues. Based on the CDR3 plus reference TRBV5-1 and TRBJ1-1, the full variable domain is KAGVTQTPRYLIKTRGQQVTLSCSPISGHRSVSWYQQTPGQGLQFLFEYFSETQRNKGNFPGRFSGRQFSNSRSEMNVSTLELGDSALYLCASSGGGGETEAFFGQGTRLTVV.

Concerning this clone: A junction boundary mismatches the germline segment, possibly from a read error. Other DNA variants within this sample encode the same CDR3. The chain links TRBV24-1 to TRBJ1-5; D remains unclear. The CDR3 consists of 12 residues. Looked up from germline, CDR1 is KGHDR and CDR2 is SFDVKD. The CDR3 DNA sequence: TGTGCCACCAGCGATTTGGGGCAGCCCCAGCATTTT. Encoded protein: CATSDLGQPQHF.

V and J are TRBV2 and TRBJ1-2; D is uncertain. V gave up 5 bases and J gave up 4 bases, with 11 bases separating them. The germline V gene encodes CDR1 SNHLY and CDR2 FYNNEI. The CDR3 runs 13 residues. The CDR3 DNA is TGTGCCAGCAGTTTACACGGAGTCTATGGCTACACCTTC. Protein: CASSLHGVYGYTF.

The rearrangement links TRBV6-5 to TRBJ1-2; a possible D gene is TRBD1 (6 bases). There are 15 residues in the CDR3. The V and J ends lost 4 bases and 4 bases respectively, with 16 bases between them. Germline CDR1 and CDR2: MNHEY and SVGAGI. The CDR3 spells CASSSEDSSLYGYTF. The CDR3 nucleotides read TGTGCCAGCAGTTCCGAGGACAGTTCCCTCTATGGCTACACCTTC.

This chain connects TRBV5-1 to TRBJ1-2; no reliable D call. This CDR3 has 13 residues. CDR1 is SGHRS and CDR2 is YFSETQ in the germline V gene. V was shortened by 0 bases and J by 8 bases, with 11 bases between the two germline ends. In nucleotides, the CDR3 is TGCGCCAGCAGCTTGGATGGATCCTGGGGCTACACCTTC. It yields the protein CASSLDGSWGYTF.

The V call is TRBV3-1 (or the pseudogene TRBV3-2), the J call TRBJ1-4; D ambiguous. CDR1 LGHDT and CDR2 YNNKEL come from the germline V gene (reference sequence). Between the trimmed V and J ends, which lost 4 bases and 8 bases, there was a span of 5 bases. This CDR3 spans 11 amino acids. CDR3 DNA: TGTGCCAGCAGCCTAGGGGAAAAACTGTTTTTT. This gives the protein CASSLGEKLFF.

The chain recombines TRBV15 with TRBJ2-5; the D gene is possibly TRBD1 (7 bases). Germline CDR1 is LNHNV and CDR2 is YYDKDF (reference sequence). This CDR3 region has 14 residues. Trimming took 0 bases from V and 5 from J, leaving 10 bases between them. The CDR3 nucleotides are TGTGCCACCAGCAGAGATCAGGGGGGTGAGACCCAGTACTTC. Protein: CATSRDQGGETQYF.

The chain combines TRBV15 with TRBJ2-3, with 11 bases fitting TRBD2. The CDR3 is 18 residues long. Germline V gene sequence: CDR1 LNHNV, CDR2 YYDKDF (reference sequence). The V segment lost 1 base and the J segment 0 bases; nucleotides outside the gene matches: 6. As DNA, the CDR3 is TGTGCCACCAGCAGAGCAGGACTAGCGGGTGCTAGCACAGATACGCAGTATTTT. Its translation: CATSRAGLAGASTDTQYF.

CDR3 sequence: CASSLESTPEAFF. CDR3 DNA sequence: TGTGCCAGCAGCTTAGAAAGTACCCCTGAAGCTTTCTTT. The rearrangement links TRBV7-8 to TRBJ1-1; no clear D gene. In germline, CDR1 is SGHVS, CDR2 FQNEAQ. Trimming removed 1 base from V and 6 bases from J, with 9 bases in between. The CDR3 is 13 residues long. Filled out from reference TRBV7-8 and TRBJ1-1, the complete variable domain reads GAGVSQSPRYKVAKRGQDVALRCDPISGHVSLFWYQQALGQGPEFLTYFQNEAQLDKSGLPSDRFFAERPEGSVSTLKIQRTQQEDSAVYLCASSLESTPEAFFGQGTRLTVV.

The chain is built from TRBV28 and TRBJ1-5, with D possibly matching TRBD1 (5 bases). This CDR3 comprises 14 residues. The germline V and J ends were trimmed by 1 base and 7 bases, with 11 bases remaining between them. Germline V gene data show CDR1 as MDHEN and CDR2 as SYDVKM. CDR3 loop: CASSLSGLEQPQHF. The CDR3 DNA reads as TGTGCCAGCAGTTTATCAGGGCTAGAACAGCCCCAGCATTTT.

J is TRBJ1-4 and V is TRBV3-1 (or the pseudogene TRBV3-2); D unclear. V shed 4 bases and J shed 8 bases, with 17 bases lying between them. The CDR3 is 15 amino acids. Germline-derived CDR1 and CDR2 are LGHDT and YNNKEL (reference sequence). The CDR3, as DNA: TGTGCCAGCAGCCGCTTCGGGATCCCCCCGGAAAAACTGTTTTTT. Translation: CASSRFGIPPEKLFF.

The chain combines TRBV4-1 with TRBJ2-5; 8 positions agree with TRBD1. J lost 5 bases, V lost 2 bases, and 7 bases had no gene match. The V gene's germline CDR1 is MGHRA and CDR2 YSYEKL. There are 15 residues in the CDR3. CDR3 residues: CASSQPQGARETQYF. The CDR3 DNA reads TGCGCCAGCAGCCAACCCCAGGGGGCAAGGGAGACCCAGTACTTC.

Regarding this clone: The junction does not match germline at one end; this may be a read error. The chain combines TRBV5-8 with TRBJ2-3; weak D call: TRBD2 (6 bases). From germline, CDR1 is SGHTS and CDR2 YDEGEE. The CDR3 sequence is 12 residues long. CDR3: CASSQEGRPDHF. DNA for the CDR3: TGTGCCAGCAGCCAGGAGGGGCGCCCAGATCATTTT. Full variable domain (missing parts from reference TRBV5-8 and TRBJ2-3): EAGVTQSPTHLIKTRGQQATLRCSPISGHTSVYWYQQALGLGLQFLLWYDEGEERNRGNFPPRFSGRQFPNYSSELNVNALELEDSALYLCASSQEGRPDHFGPGTRLTVL.

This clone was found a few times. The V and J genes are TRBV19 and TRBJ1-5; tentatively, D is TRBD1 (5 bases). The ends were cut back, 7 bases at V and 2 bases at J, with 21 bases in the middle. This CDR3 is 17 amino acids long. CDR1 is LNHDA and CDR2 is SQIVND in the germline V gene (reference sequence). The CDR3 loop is CASTKMGPQLGNQPQHF. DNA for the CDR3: TGTGCCAGTACCAAAATGGGACCGCAACTAGGCAATCAGCCCCAGCATTTT.

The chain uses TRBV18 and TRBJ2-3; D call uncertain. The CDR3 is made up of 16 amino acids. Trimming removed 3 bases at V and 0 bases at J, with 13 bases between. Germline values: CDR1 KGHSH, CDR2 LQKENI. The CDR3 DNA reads TGTGCCAGCTCACCGCCCACGACATATAGCACAGATACGCAGTATTTT. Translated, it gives CASSPPTTYSTDTQYF. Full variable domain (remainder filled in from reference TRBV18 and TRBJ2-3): NAGVMQNPRHLVRRRGQEARLRCSPMKGHSHVYWYRQLPEEGLKFMVYLQKENIIDESGMPKERFSAEFPKEGPSILRIQQVVRGDSAAYFCASSPPTTYSTDTQYFGPGTRLTVL.

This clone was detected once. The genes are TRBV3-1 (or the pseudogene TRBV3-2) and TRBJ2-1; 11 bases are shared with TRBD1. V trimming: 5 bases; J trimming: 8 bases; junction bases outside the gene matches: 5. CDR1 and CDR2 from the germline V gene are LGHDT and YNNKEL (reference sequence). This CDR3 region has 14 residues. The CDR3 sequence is CASSVGQGADEQFF. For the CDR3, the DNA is TGTGCCAGCAGCGTAGGACAGGGGGCTGATGAGCAGTTCTTC.

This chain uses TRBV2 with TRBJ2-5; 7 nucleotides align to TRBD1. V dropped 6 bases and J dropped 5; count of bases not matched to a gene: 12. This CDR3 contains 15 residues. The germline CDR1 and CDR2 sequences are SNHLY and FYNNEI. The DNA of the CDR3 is TGTGCCAGCAGAGGCCCGGGACAGCGAATGGAGACCCAGTACTTC. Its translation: CASRGPGQRMETQYF.